This T cell receptor (beta chain) was captured by sequencing in a study of neoadjuvant anti-PD-1 for oral cavity cancer. Study overall: Before surgery, most patients got three to four biweekly 3 mg/kg nivolumab doses. Patients without progression received a fourth nivolumab dose around day 43, then surgical resection on days 50-56. Study-wide points: TCR analyses covered only a few patients per response group. Post-nivolumab, blood T cell clonality was significantly elevated in non-responders.

In the case of this clone: Antigen: not known.

The protocol was immunoSEQ multiplex PCR, while the TCRdb copy is restricted to in-frame clones and leaves out a portion. This sample has around 60,000 clones; 79% occur once, and the top ten carry 2.6%. There are 15 residues in the CDR3. The V segment lost 2 bases and the J segment 2 bases; nucleotides outside the gene matches: 2. Looked up from germline, CDR1 is GTSNPN and CDR2 is SVGIG (reference sequence). This sequence originates from a person between 35 and 79 years old with oral cavity squamous cell carcinoma. Sequences were derived from PBMCs, sampled before nivolumab (anti-PD-1) treatment. The V call is TRBV30, the J call TRBJ2-3; 12 bases fit TRBD2. The chain's CDR3 is CAWSSSGRATDTQYF. The CDR3 DNA is TGTGCCTGGAGTTCTAGCGGGAGGGCCACAGATACGCAGTATTTT.